This T cell receptor (beta chain) is from a study of blood T cells in healthy people across ages. Study-level points and caveats: Older age went with lower TCR beta diversity per million T cells, in a roughly linear way.

A sample-barcoded 5' primer and a J-beta primer mix were used in a second PCR of about 7 to 12 cycles. TCRdb fed the 5' RACE reads into MiXCR, producing one record per CDR3 protein. In the table there are some 900,000 distinct CDR3 sequences, around 49% of which are singletons. The V and J ends lost 7 bases and 7 bases respectively, with 16 bases between them. There are 13 residues in the CDR3. CDR1 and CDR2 (germline): MGHRA, YSYEKL. In regard to this clonotype: Its antigen is unknown.

The J gene is TRBJ1-1, the V gene TRBV4-1; a weak D match, TRBD1 (5 bases). Sequencing was done on a sample of blood. The clonotype comes from a man aged 25-40 years in good health. The CDR3 coding sequence is TGCGCCAGCACCCAGGTCGGGGGAAATGAAGCTTTCTTT. Translation gives CASTQVGGNEAFF.